Given below is one TCR beta chain in context. Its antigen is still unknown. Nothing much larger sits one base from this clone, and base qualities are not available. The sample originates from a study of identical twins (dated by TCRdb to the mid-2010s). For the wider study: To test whether fetal clonotypes persist, the study used deep sequencing on TCR alpha and beta repertoires from monozygotic twins, unrelated adults of various ages, and cord blood. To rule out contamination, replicate twin experiments were performed at different times with different library preparation protocols. Overall results and qualifications from the work: Out-of-frame TCR alpha sharing in monozygotic twins was systematically underestimated by recombination models, whereas sharing between unrelated individuals was in agreement with the recombination models. Excess twin sharing in beta out-of-frame sequences was weaker because fewer shared sequences lowered the signal-to-noise ratio. Fewer insertions were carried by abundant cord blood beta clonotypes; a weaker similar trend was observed in young adult naive repertoires, while no such trend was observed in memory repertoires. Out-of-frame TCR alpha sequences shared between twins showed an excess of low generation-probability sequences compared with coincidental sharing between unrelated individuals. Invariant T cells such as MAIT and iNKT could partly confound zero-insertion analyses, though diverse VJ usage argued against this for most clonotypes. Conclusions relied on cross-sectional statistical analysis, since the same donors could not be followed over many years.

Receptors were amplified or captured by 5' RACE. TCRdb shows the sequencer as Illumina HiSeq 2000. Template switching added a universal primer binding site, and the final cDNA carried a unique molecular identifier that allowed TCR cDNA molecules to be counted accurately. Specific primers in the conserved constant-segment region were used to synthesize first-strand cDNA for TCR alpha and beta chains. Each cDNA library was double barcoded, with a SMART-Mk sample barcode plus Illumina barcodes, to control for contamination. TruSeq adapter sequences and Illumina sample barcodes were added in two successive PCR steps. The TCR alpha and beta cDNA libraries were sequenced on the Illumina HiSeq platform using custom primers. Processing in the source paper ran as follows. MiGEC was used to process raw reads and extract unique molecular identifiers, and MiXCR was used to find CDR3 positions. Recombination models were inferred per individual with the repgenHMM and IGoR tools using an EM algorithm. The analysis of shared clonotypes was done with the tcR package in R, with sharing normalized by the product of cloneset sizes. Out-of-frame nonproductive sequences were analyzed to study raw recombination free of thymic and clonal selection effects. TCRdb redid the processing of the public reads, applying fastp at Q25 and MiXCR, and retained in-frame beta chains. Entries are consolidated by CDR3 protein sequence, retaining the most common genes and DNA. TCRdb, rather than the study authors, made the V and J calls. The sample profile shows roughly 250,000 distinct CDR3 sequences; 6% to 8.5% of them were found once. Jointly, the top ten make up under 6.5% of the sample.

All donors were healthy Caucasians. Three pairs of female monozygotic twins, all aged about 18 to 29 years, were included in the twin cohort. Positive isolation kits from Invitrogen were used to isolate CD4+ and CD8+ T cell populations. The CDR3 starts with the cysteine, ends with the phenylalanine, and has 13 residues. Only the CDR3 part of the read is kept: 39 bases, read in frame from the first base. The V end loses 3 bases and the J end loses 9 bases, and a stretch of 12 bases separates them. CDR1 and CDR2 were assigned from the germline V gene as MDHEN and SYDVKM. This sample also appeared in a second study, on yellow fever vaccine responses in identical twins. As the second paper documents: According to the authors, the vaccine-induced T cell response in identical twins seemed to be partly convergent and partly specific to each individual. In identical twins, the study followed T cell clones that responded to the vaccine with precision.

The chain is made from TRBV28 and TRBJ2-1; the D gene remains uncertain. The sequencing input was CD8+ T cells sorted from blood. The clonotype comes from a woman aged 18-29 years in good health. The CDR3 amino acid sequence is: CASSFGLGTEQFF. The DNA sequence follows: TGTGCCAGCAGTTTTGGTCTGGGCACTGAGCAGTTCTTC.